Following are 9 T cell receptor beta chains from one sample sequenced in a study of shared clonotypes between healthy human individuals. Measured with immunoSEQ multiplex PCR; TCRdb has only the in-frame clones, and not every one. The table includes roughly 2.5 million clones, approximately 94% detected once. The sample comprised naive CD4+ T cells sorted from blood. Subset specified: CD45RA+ positively selected. The receptor set was obtained from a man aged 18 to 29 in good health.

This clone was counted between two and nine times. The chain joins TRBV11-2 to TRBJ1-6; no clear D. The V gene lost 5 bases and the J gene lost 8 bases, with 7 bases spanning the gap. CDR1 and CDR2 (germline): SGHAT, FQNNGV. The CDR3 extends over 12 amino acids. Here the CDR3 DNA reads TGTGCCAGCAGCCTCGCATATTCACCCCTCCACTTT. It encodes CASSLAYSPLHF.

The chain joins TRBV7-2 to TRBJ2-5; D perhaps matches TRBD2 (6 bases). CDR3 length equals 14 residues. Trimming stripped 5 bases from V and 2 bases from J, with 12 bases between. CDR1 and CDR2 (germline): SGHTA, FQGNSA. The CDR3 nucleotides are TGTGCCAGCAGCAGATGGAGGGATCAAGAGACCCAGTACTTC. This translates into CASSRWRDQETQYF.

This clone came up a few times. This chain joins TRBV28 and TRBJ1-1; the D is unclear. The CDR3 totals 13 residues. Germline loops: CDR1 MDHEN, CDR2 SYDVKM. Trimming left V 5 bases short and J 0 bases short, with 7 bases between. CDR3 amino acids: CASSTTLNTEAFF. CDR3 nucleotide sequence: TGTGCCAGCAGTACCACACTGAACACTGAAGCTTTCTTT.

Here the CDR3 DNA reads TGTGCCAGCAGCTTAAGGATGCAGGGAGCCCAAGCTTTCTTT. Translated: CASSLRMQGAQAFF. The V and J genes are TRBV7-9 and TRBJ1-1, with a tentative D call TRBD1 (5 bases). V gave up 2 bases and J gave up 9 bases, with 16 bases separating them. The CDR3 is made up of 14 amino acids. Germline-derived CDR1 and CDR2 are SEHNR and FQNEAQ (reference sequence). Drawing the rest from reference TRBV7-9 and TRBJ1-1, the complete variable domain is DTGVSQNPRHKITKRGQNVTFRCDPISEHNRLYWYRQTLGQGPEFLTYFQNEAQLEKSRLLSDRFSAERPKGSFSTLEIQRTEQGDSAMYLCASSLRMQGAQAFFGQGTRLTVV.

This chain uses TRBV5-1 with TRBJ2-5; 7 bases match TRBD1. There are 13 residues in the CDR3. The V segment lost 4 bases and the J segment 4 bases; nucleotides outside the gene matches: 4. The germline V gene encodes CDR1 SGHRS and CDR2 YFSETQ. CDR3 in amino acids: CASSRTGRETQYF. Written as DNA, the CDR3 is TGCGCCAGCAGCCGGACAGGCAGAGAGACCCAGTACTTC.

The V call is TRBV5-4, the J call TRBJ1-5; D unresolved. Germline V CDR1 and CDR2: SGHNT, YYREEE (reference sequence). Trimming left V 0 bases short and J 3 bases short, with 4 bases between. The CDR3 loop spans 13 amino acids. CDR3 sequence: CASSLEDNQPQHF. As DNA, the CDR3 is TGTGCCAGCAGCTTGGAGGACAATCAGCCCCAGCATTTT.

The rearrangement joins TRBV6-5 to TRBJ2-7, with unresolved D. This CDR3 comprises 14 residues. Trimming removed 0 bases from V and 5 bases from J, with 11 bases in between. Germline V gene lookup returns CDR1 MNHEY and CDR2 SVGAGI. CDR3 in DNA: TGTGCCAGCAGTTACTCGAAGCGTTTAAACGAGCAGTACTTC. Residues: CASSYSKRLNEQYF.

This rearrangement joins TRBV10-1 to TRBJ2-5; perhaps TRBD2 as D (5 bases). This CDR3 has 13 residues. Germline values: CDR1 WNHNN, CDR2 SYGVQD (reference sequence). V was trimmed by 6 bases and J by 5 bases, leaving 13 bases between them. CDR3 protein: CASSAGILETQYF. CDR3 DNA sequence: TGCGCCAGCAGCGCCGGGATACTTGAGACCCAGTACTTC.

V gene TRBV6-5 combines with J gene TRBJ2-7, with D unclear. The germline V gene encodes CDR1 MNHEY and CDR2 SVGAGI. This CDR3 has 14 amino acids. Trimming removed 3 bases at V and 4 bases at J, with 13 bases between. The CDR3: CASSYRPSIYEQYF. The CDR3 region has the DNA TGTGCCAGCAGTTATCGGCCGTCCATTTACGAGCAGTACTTC.